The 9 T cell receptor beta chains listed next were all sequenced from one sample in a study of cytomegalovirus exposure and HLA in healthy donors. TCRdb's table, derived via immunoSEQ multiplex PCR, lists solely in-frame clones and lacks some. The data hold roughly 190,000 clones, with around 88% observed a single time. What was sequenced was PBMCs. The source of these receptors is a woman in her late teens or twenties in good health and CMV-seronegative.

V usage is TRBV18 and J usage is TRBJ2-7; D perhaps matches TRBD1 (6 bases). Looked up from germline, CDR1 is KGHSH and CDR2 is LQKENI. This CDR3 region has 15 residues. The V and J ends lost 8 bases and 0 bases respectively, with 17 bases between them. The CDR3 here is CASAPPRGNSYEQYF. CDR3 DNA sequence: TGTGCCAGCGCTCCCCCGAGGGGGAACTCCTACGAGCAGTACTTC.

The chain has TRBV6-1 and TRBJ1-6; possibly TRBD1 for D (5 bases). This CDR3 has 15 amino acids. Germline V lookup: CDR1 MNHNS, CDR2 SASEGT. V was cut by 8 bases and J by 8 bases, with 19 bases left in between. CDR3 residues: CASLVDGASHSPLHF. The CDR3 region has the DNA TGTGCCAGCCTCGTAGATGGGGCTTCACATTCACCCCTCCACTTT.

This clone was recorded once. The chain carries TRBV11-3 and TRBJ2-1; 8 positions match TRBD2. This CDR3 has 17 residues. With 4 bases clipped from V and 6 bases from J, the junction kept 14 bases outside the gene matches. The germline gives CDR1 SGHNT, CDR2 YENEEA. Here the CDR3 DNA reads TGTGCCAGCAGCTCTAGGTCGGGACTAGAATTCTCCAATGAGCAGTTCTTC. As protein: CASSSRSGLEFSNEQFF. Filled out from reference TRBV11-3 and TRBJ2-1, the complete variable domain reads EAGVVQSPRYKIIEKKQPVAFWCNPISGHNTLYWYLQNLGQGPELLIRYENEEAVDDSQLPKDRFSAERLKGVDSTLKIQPAELGDSAVYLCASSSRSGLEFSNEQFFGPGTRLTVL.

CDR3 bases: TGCGCCAGCAGCCAAGAACCACTGGAGACCCAGTACTTC. Protein sequence: CASSQEPLETQYF. The V gene is TRBV4-1, the J gene TRBJ2-5; D is uncertain. With 0 bases removed from V and 5 bases from J, the gap between germline ends came to 7 bases. This CDR3 is built from 13 residues. Germline V gene sequence: CDR1 MGHRA, CDR2 YSYEKL.

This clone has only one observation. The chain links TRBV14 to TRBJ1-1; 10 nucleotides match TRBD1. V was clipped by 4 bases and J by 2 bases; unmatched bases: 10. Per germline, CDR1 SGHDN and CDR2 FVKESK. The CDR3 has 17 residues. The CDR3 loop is CASSPAGTGVLNTEAFF. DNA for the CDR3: TGTGCCAGCAGCCCTGCCGGGACAGGGGTTCTCAACACTGAAGCTTTCTTT.

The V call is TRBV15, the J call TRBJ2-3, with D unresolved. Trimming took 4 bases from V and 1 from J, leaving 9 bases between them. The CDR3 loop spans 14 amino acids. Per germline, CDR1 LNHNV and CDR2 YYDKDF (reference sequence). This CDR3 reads CATSMVQGTDTQYF. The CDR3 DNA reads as TGTGCCACCAGCATGGTTCAGGGCACAGATACGCAGTATTTT.

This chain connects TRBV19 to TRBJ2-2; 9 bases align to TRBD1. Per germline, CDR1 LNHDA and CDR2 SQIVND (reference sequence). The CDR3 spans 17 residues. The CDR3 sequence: CAASYRGRLSGTGELFF. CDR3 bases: TGTGCGGCAAGCTACAGGGGGCGGCTATCCGGCACCGGGGAGCTGTTTTTT.

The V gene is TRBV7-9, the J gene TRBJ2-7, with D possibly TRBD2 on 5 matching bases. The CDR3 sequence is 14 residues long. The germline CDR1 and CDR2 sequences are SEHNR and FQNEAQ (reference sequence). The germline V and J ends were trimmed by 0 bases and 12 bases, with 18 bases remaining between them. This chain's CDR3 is CASSLAQRVPVLYF. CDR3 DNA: TGTGCCAGCAGCTTAGCGCAGAGGGTTCCCGTTCTGTACTTC.

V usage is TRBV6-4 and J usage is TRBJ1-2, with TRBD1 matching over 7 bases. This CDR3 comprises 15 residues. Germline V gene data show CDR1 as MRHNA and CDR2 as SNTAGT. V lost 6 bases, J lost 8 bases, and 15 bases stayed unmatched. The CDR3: CASRVSYRGAEGYTF. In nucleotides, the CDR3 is TGTGCCAGCAGAGTCTCTTACAGGGGAGCAGAAGGCTACACCTTC.